The 8 T cell receptor beta chains below come from one sample, sequenced in a study of shared clonotypes between healthy human individuals. Sequencing was performed with immunoSEQ multiplex PCR; in TCRdb, only in-frame clones are kept and a portion is missing. This sample yields 2 million to 2.5 million clones, of which around 93% are seen a single time; under 2% belongs to the top ten. Only CD45RO-negative cells positively selected for CCR7 counted as naive CD8 cells, so terminally differentiated effector memory CD45RA+ cells were excluded. The source material was naive CD8+ T cells from PBMCs. The receptors derive from a man between 18 and 35 years old in good health. Some clones in this sample may be carry-over from other donors' samples.

This clone showed up just once. This could be a read error, since a much larger clone is one nucleotide away. Other DNA sequences in this sample translate to the same CDR3. This chain connects TRBV7-8 to TRBJ2-7; D gene unclear. The CDR3 loop spans 12 amino acids. From germline, CDR1 is SGHVS and CDR2 FQNEAQ. V gave up 1 base and J gave up 4 bases, with 5 bases separating them. The CDR3 DNA reads TGTGCCAGCAGCTTAGTCGGTTACGAGCAGTACTTC. It is translated as CASSLVGYEQYF.

Remarks on this clone: The sample carries other DNA sequences with the same CDR3. The J gene is TRBJ2-7, the V gene TRBV27; 8 bases line up with TRBD1. The CDR3 totals 13 residues. The V gene's germline CDR1 is MNHEY and CDR2 SMNVEV (reference sequence). Trimming removed 5 bases from V and 3 bases from J; junction bases left unmatched: 3. In DNA form, the CDR3 reads TGTGCCAGCAGTCCGGGGACAGGCTACGAGCAGTACTTC. Translation gives CASSPGTGYEQYF.

The chain carries TRBV27 and TRBJ2-7; D ambiguous. CDR1 and CDR2 (germline): MNHEY, SMNVEV (reference sequence). Deletions cut 5 bases from V and 0 bases from J, with 14 bases between. The CDR3 is 15 amino acids. The CDR3, as DNA: TGTGCCAGCAGTCCCGAGGTTGGGCTCTCCTACGAGCAGTACTTC. This sequence encodes CASSPEVGLSYEQYF.

CDR3 amino acids: CASSFVRAFYNEQFF. The CDR3, as DNA: TGTGCCAGCAGTTTTGTCAGGGCTTTCTACAATGAGCAGTTCTTC. V and J are TRBV28 and TRBJ2-1; the D gene is possibly TRBD1 (5 bases). The CDR3 runs 15 residues. Trimming took off 3 bases at V and 3 bases at J, with 12 bases between the two ends. The germline V gene has CDR1 MDHEN and CDR2 SYDVKM.

The chain uses TRBV5-1 and TRBJ2-1, with D unresolved. V lost 4 bases and J 8 bases, leaving 13 bases between the germline ends. CDR3 length: 13 amino acids. Germline-derived CDR1 and CDR2 are SGHRS and YFSETQ. The CDR3 protein is CASSPRVVDEQFF. The CDR3 region has the DNA TGCGCCAGCAGCCCCCGGGTAGTCGATGAGCAGTTCTTC.

The CDR3: CASSLATRTGELFF. CDR3 DNA sequence: TGTGCCAGCAGCTTAGCGACCAGGACCGGGGAGCTGTTTTTT. The chain combines TRBV7-6 with TRBJ2-2; no firm D call. V lost 0 bases, J lost 5 bases, and 7 bases lay in between. The CDR3 length is 14 residues. Germline assignment: CDR1 SGHVS and CDR2 FNYEAQ.

This chain uses TRBV28 with TRBJ2-7; 11 nucleotides line up with TRBD2. Germline V gene sequence: CDR1 MDHEN, CDR2 SYDVKM. This CDR3 region has 16 residues. J lost 3 bases, V lost 10 bases, and 14 bases had no gene match. The CDR3 region has the DNA TGTGCCACCCAATCAGTAGCGGGAGGGCCATTCTACGAGCAGTACTTC. Translating gives CATQSVAGGPFYEQYF.

A single count supports this clone. The V and J genes are TRBV7-3 and TRBJ2-2; no definite D call. The CDR3 is 12 residues long. Germline V gives CDR1 SGHTA, CDR2 FQGTGA. The ends were cut back, 6 bases at V and 6 bases at J, with 8 bases in the middle. CDR3 sequence reads: CASRGGSGELFF. The DNA for the CDR3 is TGTGCCAGCAGAGGCGGCTCCGGGGAGCTGTTTTTT.